This T cell receptor beta chain comes out of a study of T cells in Graves' hyperthyroidism and ophthalmopathy. Study-wide background: Peripheral blood specimens were obtained at initial diagnosis, prior to any treatment.

General study points: From stable hyperthyroidism, ophthalmopathy was separated by a 13 V-J model. Blood shared most expanded thyroid clonotypes above 0.001.

Template material for amplifying TCR beta CDR3 regions consisted of RNA transcripts. The HTBI primer set drove a first-round RT-PCR of the TCR CDR3. TCRdb reprocessed the multiplex PCR reads via MiXCR and lists one record per CDR3 protein. The repertoire has about 270,000 distinct CDR3 sequences, 22% of them found once; the top ten carry over 55%. The CDR3 is made up of 13 amino acids. With V trimmed by 6 bases and J by 6 bases, 7 bases remained unmatched. This clonotype came up many times. Its target is unknown. The V gene is TRBV12-3 or TRBV12-4, the J gene TRBJ2-7, with TRBD1 identical over 8 bases. The source material was blood. The source of this sequence is a young man with Graves' ophthalmopathy. As DNA, the CDR3 is TGTGCCAGCAGACAGGGGGAAGTGGGCGAGCAGTACTTC. Translation gives CASRQGEVGEQYF.